This T cell receptor beta chain was identified in a study of blood T cell repertoires in COVID-19. This clone was seen only once. Profiling relied on immunoSEQ multiplex PCR, and the TCRdb table lists in-frame clones only, not all of them. Among about 150,000 clones listed, approximately 79% were seen once. Trimming cost V 2 bases and J 3 bases, with 8 bases left between them. Germline CDR1 reads SGHRS; CDR2 reads YFSETQ. This CDR3 spans 14 amino acids. The V call is TRBV5-1, the J call TRBJ2-2, with a possible D match to TRBD2 (6 bases). The TCR sequence derives from a man in his fifties or sixties with active or convalescent COVID-19. Sequencing was done on a sample of peripheral blood. CDR3 sequence: CASSLAGYTGELFF. CDR3 coding DNA: TGCGCCAGCAGCTTAGCGGGTTACACCGGGGAGCTGTTTTTT.